The rows below give T cell receptor beta chains drawn from one sample of a study of T-cell memory formation after mild COVID-19. TCRdb re-called the 5' RACE reads through MiXCR, storing one row per CDR3 protein. This sample has around 200,000 distinct CDR3 sequences, with over 9.5% found just once. The sequenced sample consisted of PBMCs or a T cell subset sorted from them (not recorded which). The receptors stem from a young man who had mild COVID-19 (a few samples of this study predate the infection). Cell type and time point are not known. CDR3s include the opening cysteine and the closing phenylalanine or tryptophan. D genes are given only for firm matches. Rows may omit the clone size; those that give it use once, few, many or a size class.

clone size	V gene	J gene	D gene	CDR3 DNA	CDR3 protein
many	TRBV6-1	TRBJ2-4	.	TGTGCCAGCAGTGGCGCTGTCCGGGGCCTAGCCAAAAACATTCAGTACTTC	CASSGAVRGLAKNIQYF
.	TRBV28	TRBJ2-2	.	TGTGCCAGCAAAGGGTTGACGAACACCGGGGAGCTGTTTTTT	CASKGLTNTGELFF
.	TRBV6-5	TRBJ1-1	TRBD1	TGTGCCAGCAGCCGAGAGACAGGGTACTTTGATGCTTTCTTT	CASSRETGYFDAFF
.	TRBV5-1	TRBJ1-1	.	TGCGCCAGCAGCTTGGTAGGGGAAGGGGACACTGAAGCTTTCTTT	CASSLVGEGDTEAFF
few	TRBV4-3	TRBJ1-5	.	TGCGCCAGCAGCCAAGGGGTCGATCAGCCCCAGCATTTT	CASSQGVDQPQHF
.	TRBV6-1	TRBJ2-2	.	TGTGCCAGCAGTCTTCGCCGGGCCGGGGAGCTGTTTTTT	CASSLRRAGELFF
many	TRBV2	TRBJ1-2	TRBD1	TGTGCCAGCAGTCCTCAGGGGACAGGGTCAGGCTACACCTTC	CASSPQGTGSGYTF
few	TRBV12-3/TRBV12-4	TRBJ2-2	.	TGTGCCAGCAGTTCTGGCTCAGGCTCCGTCACCGGGGAGCTGTTTTTT	CASSSGSGSVTGELFF
few	TRBV23-1	TRBJ1-5	.	TGCGCCAGCAGTCGTAGCAATCAGCCCCAGCATTTT	CASSRSNQPQHF
.	TRBV6-6	TRBJ1-3	.	TGTGCCAGCAGTTACACTGGTGTTTCTGGAAACACCATATATTTT	CASSYTGVSGNTIYF
.	TRBV7-9	TRBJ2-3	.	TGTGCCAGCAGGGTACAGAGCACTAGCACAGATACGCAGTATTTT	CASRVQSTSTDTQYF
few	TRBV12-3/TRBV12-4	TRBJ2-5	TRBD1	TGTGCCAGCAGTCACGGGACAGGGTGGGAGACCCAGTACTTC	CASSHGTGWETQYF
.	TRBV7-2	TRBJ2-3	.	TGTGCCAGCAGCCGGAACGGGTGGGATACGCAGTATTTT	CASSRNGWDTQYF
many	TRBV5-1	TRBJ2-2	.	TGCGCCAGCAGCTTTCACAGGACCGACGGGGAGCTGTTTTTT	CASSFHRTDGELFF
.	TRBV5-4	TRBJ1-6	.	TGTGCCAGCAGCCCGGCCGGGGTAGGGCCACCCCTCCACTTT	CASSPAGVGPPLHF
.	TRBV4-3	TRBJ2-5	.	TGCGCCAGCAGCGGGGACCCTCGGGAGACCCAGTACTTC	CASSGDPRETQYF
.	TRBV4-1	TRBJ1-1	.	TGCGCCAGCAGCCTCACGGACAGATCGATGAACACTGAAGCTTTCTTT	CASSLTDRSMNTEAFF
few	TRBV7-9	TRBJ2-1	.	TGTGCCAGCAGCCTCCGGGGGGCCCCGTACAATGAGCAGTTCTTC	CASSLRGAPYNEQFF
.	TRBV10-3	TRBJ2-5	.	TGTGCCATCAGTGAGTCGGGCCGACAAATAGAGACCCAGTACTTC	CAISESGRQIETQYF
few	TRBV7-3	TRBJ2-3	.	TGTGCCAGCAGTTCCGCCGGTGTGAGGGGCCCACTTAGCACAGATACGCAGTATTTT	CASSSAGVRGPLSTDTQYF
many	TRBV12-3/TRBV12-4	TRBJ1-4	.	TGTGCCAGCAGTTTTCTCTTTGGAGAAAAACTGTTTTTT	CASSFLFGEKLFF
many	TRBV4-3	TRBJ1-2	.	TGCGCCAGCAGCCCCGTCCACTTTGACCTTTCCTATGGCTACACCTTC	CASSPVHFDLSYGYTF
.	TRBV5-1	TRBJ2-2	.	TGCGCCAGCAGCCCACCCACCGGGACCCCGTTCACCGGGGAGCTGTTTTTT	CASSPPTGTPFTGELFF
.	TRBV4-2	TRBJ1-4	.	TGTGCCAGCAGCCAGTACGCCGGGACACCCGAAAAACTGTTTTTT	CASSQYAGTPEKLFF
.	TRBV7-3	TRBJ1-1	.	TGTGCCAGCAGCTCCGGGACGGGGAACACTGAAGCTTTCTTT	CASSSGTGNTEAFF
many	TRBV29-1	TRBJ2-2	.	TGCAGCGTTCAGACTCGCAACACCGGGGAGCTGTTTTTT	CSVQTRNTGELFF
.	TRBV30	TRBJ1-3	.	TGTGCCTGGAGTGTACAAGGCCACGCCATATATTTT	CAWSVQGHAIYF
.	TRBV12-3/TRBV12-4	TRBJ2-5	.	TGTGCCAGCAGAACTGTCGGGCAGGGGACCCAGTACTTC	CASRTVGQGTQYF
.	TRBV19	TRBJ1-5	TRBD1	TGTGCCAGCAGGACAGGAGGTTTCAATCAGCCCCAGCATTTT	CASRTGGFNQPQHF
.	TRBV7-8	TRBJ1-5	TRBD1	TGTGCCAGCAGCTTAGCTTGGACAGGGGGCGATCAGCCCCAGCATTTT	CASSLAWTGGDQPQHF
many	TRBV7-2	TRBJ2-3	TRBD2	TGTGCCAGCAGGGTTCTAGCGGGGGGCACCCTACGATCCACAGATACGCAGTATTTT	CASRVLAGGTLRSTDTQYF
.	TRBV10-3	TRBJ1-1	.	TGTGCCATCAGCGGGACTCCCCGGGACACTGAAGCTTTCTTT	CAISGTPRDTEAFF
.	TRBV30	TRBJ1-1	TRBD1	TGTGCCTGGACAGGGACAGGGAGGAGTACTGAAGCTTTCTTT	CAWTGTGRSTEAFF
many	TRBV4-2	TRBJ2-3	.	TGTGCCAGCAGCCACAACCCCACAGATACGCAGTATTTT	CASSHNPTDTQYF
many	TRBV6-2/TRBV6-3	TRBJ1-1	.	TGTGCCAGCACTAACGAACCGAACACTGAAGCTTTCTTT	CASTNEPNTEAFF
many	TRBV29-1	TRBJ2-3	TRBD2	TGCAGCGTTGCGCCTAGCGGGGGGACCACAGATACGCAGTATTTT	CSVAPSGGTTDTQYF
many	TRBV5-1	TRBJ2-3	.	TGCGCCAGCAGCTGGGAGGGGGCAGATACGCAGTATTTT	CASSWEGADTQYF
few	TRBV6-6	TRBJ1-2	.	TGTGCCAGCCTTGGAGATGGTGGCTACACCTTC	CASLGDGGYTF
many	TRBV9	TRBJ1-1	.	TGTGCCAGCAGCGTATCCGGAATGAACACTGAAGCTTTCTTT	CASSVSGMNTEAFF
many	TRBV3-1	TRBJ1-1	.	TGTGCCAGCAGCCAAGACGGGGCGGCTGAGGCTTTCTTT	CASSQDGAAEAFF
once	TRBV6-1	TRBJ1-2	.	TGTGCCAGCAGTGAAATATCGGGGGCGTGGGGCTACACCTTC	CASSEISGAWGYTF
few	TRBV7-9	TRBJ2-3	TRBD2	TGTGCCAGCAGCTTAGTTAAGGCGGGGGGCTATAGCACAGATACGCAGTATTTT	CASSLVKAGGYSTDTQYF
.	TRBV6-5	TRBJ1-2	.	TGTGCCAGCAGTTATTCCGCACAGCTGTTACAGGCTGGCTACACCTTC	CASSYSAQLLQAGYTF
.	TRBV23-1	TRBJ2-5	TRBD1	TGCGCCAGCAGTAATCCCAACTCCACAGGGGGCCGCTTCACGAAGACCCAGTACTTC	CASSNPNSTGGRFTKTQYF
few	TRBV6-5	TRBJ1-2	.	TGTGCCAGCAGCTACGACACCGGCAATGGCTACACCTTC	CASSYDTGNGYTF
.	TRBV12-3/TRBV12-4	TRBJ1-2	TRBD1	TGTGCCAGCAGTTACCTGGACAGGGTGAGCTATGGCTACACCTTC	CASSYLDRVSYGYTF
.	TRBV12-3/TRBV12-4	TRBJ1-3	.	TGTGCCAGCAGTTCGACAGCCCGGTTTCCCACCATATATTTT	CASSSTARFPTIYF
.	TRBV5-1	TRBJ1-6	.	TGCGCCAGCAGCTTGGACAGCTCACCCCTCCACTTT	CASSLDSSPLHF
few	TRBV19	TRBJ2-1	.	TGTGCCAGTAGTCTCGACAGGTACAATGAGCAGTTCTTC	CASSLDRYNEQFF
.	TRBV20-1	TRBJ1-1	.	TGCAGTCCCCGGGGGGCTGATTGGAGGTACACTGAAGCTTTCTTT	CSPRGADWRYTEAFF
many	TRBV5-1	TRBJ2-3	.	TGCGCCAGCAGCTTGGAAGGTGATACGCAGTATTTT	CASSLEGDTQYF
few	TRBV6-5	TRBJ1-2	.	TGTGCCAGCAGTTACTCGAGGCAGGATTACTACACCTTC	CASSYSRQDYYTF